The rows below give T cell receptor beta chains drawn from one sample of a study of identical twins. TCRdb analysed the 5' RACE reads with MiXCR anew, one entry per CDR3 protein. The sample consists of approximately 250,000 distinct CDR3 sequences, 5.5% to 7.5% of them appearing once. This same sample was also part of a study on T cells expressing NK-cell markers.

Sequenced sample: CD8+ T cells sorted from blood. The source is a woman younger than 30 in good health. The CDR3 runs from the conserved cysteine through the conserved F or W. The D gene is left open where the match is weak. Rows give clone size only sometimes, using once, few, many, or a class for an expanded clone.

>TRBV13|TRBD2|many|TRBJ2-1
CASSPWTSGTNEQFF
TGTGCCAGCAGCCCTTGGACTAGCGGGACCAATGAGCAGTTCTTC
>TRBV12-3/TRBV12-4|TRBD2|many|TRBJ2-1
CASSGPGLALYNEQFF
TGTGCCAGCAGTGGACCGGGACTAGCCCTATACAATGAGCAGTTCTTC
>TRBV7-2|.|.|TRBJ2-5
CASSSSLRLETQYF
TGTGCCAGCAGCTCATCCCTACGGCTAGAGACCCAGTACTTC
>TRBV5-6|.|.|TRBJ1-3
CASSLERAYSGNTIYF
TGTGCCAGCAGCTTGGAAAGGGCTTACTCTGGAAACACCATATATTTT
>TRBV7-6|TRBD2|.|TRBJ2-1
CASSPVAGAVVF
TGTGCCAGCAGCCCTGTAGCGGGAGCAGTTGTCTTC
>TRBV6-2/TRBV6-3|.|many|TRBJ2-1
CASSYGSSYNEQFF
TGTGCCAGCAGTTACGGGAGCTCCTACAATGAGCAGTTCTTC
>TRBV9|.|few|TRBJ1-4
CASSVGGNEKLFF
TGTGCCAGCAGCGTAGGAGGGAATGAAAAACTGTTTTTT
>TRBV4-3|.|many|TRBJ2-7
CASSAREGPYEQYF
TGCGCCAGCAGCGCCCGTGAGGGACCCTACGAGCAGTACTTC
>TRBV6-1|.|.|TRBJ1-5
CASSSAGRKQPQHF
TGTGCCAGCAGTAGCGCCGGGAGGAAGCAGCCCCAGCATTTT
>TRBV3-1|.|.|TRBJ1-2
CASSQDRGIYGYTF
TGTGCCAGCAGCCAAGATCGGGGCATCTATGGCTACACCTTC
>TRBV3-1|.|.|TRBJ2-5
CASSQVEGWETQYF
TGTGCCAGCAGCCAAGTGGAGGGGTGGGAGACCCAGTACTTC
>TRBV9|TRBD2|.|TRBJ2-1
CASSGGLAGPHEQFF
TGTGCCAGCAGCGGCGGACTAGCGGGCCCCCATGAGCAGTTCTTC
>TRBV20-1|TRBD2|few|TRBJ2-7
CSAMVSGIASYEQYF
TGCAGTGCGATGGTGAGCGGGATAGCCTCCTACGAGCAGTACTTC
>TRBV7-9|.|many|TRBJ1-1
CASSAVGEAFF
TGTGCCAGCAGCGCCGTAGGGGAAGCTTTCTTT
>TRBV7-8|.|many|TRBJ1-4
CASSPKRGSTNEKLFF
TGTGCCAGCAGCCCCAAAAGAGGGTCCACTAATGAAAAACTGTTTTTT
>TRBV19|.|few|TRBJ1-5
CAGAGDSNQPQHF
TGTGCCGGGGCGGGAGACAGCAATCAGCCCCAGCATTTT
>TRBV4-2|TRBD1|many|TRBJ1-2
CASSQEWKGAYGYTF
TGTGCCAGCAGCCAAGAATGGAAGGGGGCCTATGGCTACACCTTC
>TRBV11-2|.|many|TRBJ1-2
CASSSSGSSNYGYTF
TGTGCCAGCAGCTCCTCGGGGTCCTCTAACTATGGCTACACCTTC
>TRBV12-3/TRBV12-4|.|many|TRBJ2-3
CASQGVEYDTDTQYF
TGTGCCAGCCAAGGGGTTGAGTACGACACAGATACGCAGTATTTT
>TRBV18|.|.|TRBJ2-7
CASSDEDGNYEQYF
TGTGCCAGCTCAGACGAGGACGGAAACTACGAGCAGTACTTC
>TRBV12-3/TRBV12-4|TRBD2|.|TRBJ2-7
CASSLGLAGGRNEQYF
TGTGCCAGCAGTTTGGGACTAGCGGGAGGGAGGAACGAGCAGTACTTC
>TRBV15|.|few|TRBJ1-2
CATSRSANYGYTF
TGTGCCACCAGCAGATCCGCTAACTATGGCTACACCTTC
>TRBV27|.|few|TRBJ2-7
CASSALEDYEQYF
TGTGCCAGCAGTGCGCTGGAGGACTACGAGCAGTACTTC
>TRBV6-5|TRBD1|.|TRBJ1-6
CASSYSGTGDSPLHF
TGTGCCAGCAGTTACTCGGGGACAGGGGATTCACCCCTCCACTTT
>TRBV9|.|.|TRBJ2-2
CASSVGGGPPGELFF
TGTGCCAGCAGCGTCGGAGGGGGACCGCCGGGGGAGCTGTTTTTT
>TRBV6-2/TRBV6-3|TRBD1|many|TRBJ1-1
CASSDRENTEAFF
TGTGCCAGCAGCGACAGGGAAAACACTGAAGCTTTCTTT
>TRBV5-5|.|.|TRBJ1-4
CASSLAGQGLPNEKLFF
TGTGCCAGCAGCTTGGCCGGGCAGGGGTTGCCTAATGAAAAACTGTTTTTT
>TRBV7-2|.|many|TRBJ2-7
CASSPRAYYEQYF
TGTGCCAGCAGCCCCCGGGCCTACTACGAGCAGTACTTC
>TRBV6-5|.|few|TRBJ2-1
CASSSEGEQFF
TGTGCCAGCAGTTCCGAGGGGGAGCAGTTCTTC
>TRBV29-1|TRBD1|.|TRBJ2-1
CSVAQGALYNEQFF
TGCAGCGTTGCACAGGGGGCATTATACAATGAGCAGTTCTTC
>TRBV4-1|TRBD1|.|TRBJ2-1
CASSSLSGGAYNEQFF
TGCGCCAGCAGCTCATTGTCAGGGGGCGCCTACAATGAGCAGTTCTTC
>TRBV2|TRBD2|.|TRBJ2-3
CASIGLAGGSTDTQYF
TGTGCCAGCATCGGACTAGCGGGAGGGTCCACAGATACGCAGTATTTT
>TRBV4-1|TRBD2|.|TRBJ2-5
CASSQDRVAGFRETQYF
TGCGCCAGCAGCCAAGATAGGGTAGCGGGGTTTAGGGAGACCCAGTACTTC
>TRBV13|.|.|TRBJ1-1
CASTAPWDTEAFF
TGTGCCAGCACGGCTCCTTGGGACACTGAAGCTTTCTTT
>TRBV2|.|many|TRBJ2-7
CASREDRTAEQYF
TGTGCCAGCAGAGAAGACCGGACAGCCGAGCAGTACTTC
>TRBV7-2|.|few|TRBJ1-6
CASRVSSPLHF
TGTGCCAGCAGGGTTTCCTCACCCCTCCACTTT
>TRBV7-9|.|.|TRBJ2-7
CASSPSDYEQYF
TGTGCCAGCAGCCCTAGTGATTACGAGCAGTACTTC
>TRBV12-3/TRBV12-4|.|few|TRBJ2-3
CASSSPPKGADTQYF
TGTGCCAGCAGCTCTCCGCCGAAGGGGGCAGATACGCAGTATTTT
>TRBV7-9|TRBD1|many|TRBJ2-7
CASSSRDSDYEQYF
TGTGCCAGCAGCTCCCGGGACAGCGATTACGAGCAGTACTTC
>TRBV18|.|few|TRBJ2-1
CASSWEYNEQFF
TGTGCCAGCTCATGGGAGTACAATGAGCAGTTCTTC
>TRBV7-9|.|many|TRBJ2-3
CASSFSRDTQYF
TGTGCCAGCAGCTTTTCGCGCGATACGCAGTATTTT